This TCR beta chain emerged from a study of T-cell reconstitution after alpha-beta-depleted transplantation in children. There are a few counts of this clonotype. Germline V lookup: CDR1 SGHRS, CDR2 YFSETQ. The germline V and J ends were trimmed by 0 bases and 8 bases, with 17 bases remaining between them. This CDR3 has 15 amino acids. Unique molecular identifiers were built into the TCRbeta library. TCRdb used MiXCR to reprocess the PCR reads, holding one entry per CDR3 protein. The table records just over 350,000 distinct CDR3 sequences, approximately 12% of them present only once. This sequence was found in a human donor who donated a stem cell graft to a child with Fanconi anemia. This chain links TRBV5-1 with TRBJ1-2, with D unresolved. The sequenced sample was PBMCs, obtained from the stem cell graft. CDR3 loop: CASSLADGLSMGYTF. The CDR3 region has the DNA TGCGCCAGCAGCTTGGCCGACGGACTATCTATGGGCTACACCTTC. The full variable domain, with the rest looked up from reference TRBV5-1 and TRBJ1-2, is KAGVTQTPRYLIKTRGQQVTLSCSPISGHRSVSWYQQTPGQGLQFLFEYFSETQRNKGNFPGRFSGRQFSNSRSEMNVSTLELGDSALYLCASSLADGLSMGYTFGSGTRLTVV.